This T cell receptor beta chain was recorded in a study of blood T cell repertoires in COVID-19. This CDR3 is built from 14 residues. The V gene's germline CDR1 is SGHRS and CDR2 YFSETQ. Deletions cut 2 bases from V and 0 bases from J, with 9 bases between. The table came from immunoSEQ multiplex PCR; TCRdb's copy has only in-frame clones and leaves some out. The data hold about 32,000 clones, with approximately 83% observed a single time. The gene calls are TRBV5-1 and TRBJ2-7, with D possibly TRBD1 on 6 matching bases. What was sequenced was peripheral blood. The source is a woman of 80 years or more with active or convalescent COVID-19. The CDR3 reads CASSFQTGSYEQYF. The CDR3, as DNA: TGCGCCAGCAGCTTCCAGACAGGCTCCTACGAGCAGTACTTC.